A single T cell receptor beta chain is shown here with its context. This clonotype was counted only a few times. Its antigen is still unknown. Base quality data are lacking; no much larger clone is found one base away. Via the germline V gene, CDR1 is SGHTA and CDR2 FQGNSA. Taken from cysteine to phenylalanine, the CDR3 has 15 residues. Only the CDR3 portion is preserved as DNA: 45 bases, with reading frame beginning at the first base. Library preparation employed 5' RACE. Sequenced on an Illumina HiSeq 2500. A second PCR of about 7 to 12 cycles was run with a J-beta primer mix and a sample-barcoded 5' primer. A unique molecular identifier was introduced onto each TCR beta cDNA molecule by a template-switch 5' adaptor carrying 12 random nucleotides. At least 2.5 million CDR3-containing paired-end reads were obtained from each sample. First-strand cDNA synthesis was performed from all RNA using the Mint cDNA synthesis kit, with priming by a TRBC-specific oligonucleotide. Following uracil-DNA glycosylase treatment, all cDNA underwent a first 18-cycle PCR with the universal primers M1SS and BC2_uni_R. The original methods were these. Normalization of each sample was performed by random selection of 1 million high-quality reads, each carrying a distinct molecular identifier. Instead of being binned into consensus sequences, reads with shared molecular identifiers were discarded. MiTCR, run with a Q25 quality threshold and the strictest error-elimination algorithm, handled CDR3 identification, clonotype clustering and error correction. A nonparametric unseen species model with Euler transformation was used to estimate a lower bound on total TCR beta diversity. The raw public reads went through TCRdb reprocessing: fastp at Q25, MiXCR clone calling, in-frame beta chains kept. Every distinct CDR3 protein forms one entry, paired with its most common genes and DNA. These V and J calls originate from TCRdb's pipeline instead of the authors' own analysis. The table for this sample lists some 800,000 distinct CDR3 sequences; about 25% of them were counted only once. The ten largest clones take up around 3.6% of the sample.

The data belong to a study of blood T cells in healthy people across ages (dated by TCRdb to the mid-2010s). Background on the whole study: Template switching captured roughly one uniquely barcoded TCR beta cDNA molecule per two T cells in model experiments. Age-related changes in TCR beta repertoire diversity were measured in the study by deep sequencing normalized with unique cDNA molecular identifiers. The donors were divided into four age groups: young (average around 16 years), middle-aged (approximately 42), aged (approximately 62) and long-lived (about 79). Using the same blood draw, the study looked at two additional independent replicas of 1 million unique cDNA reads for two donors, one aged 18 to 30 and the other aged 80 or older. What the authors observed across the whole study: As age increased, observed TCR beta diversity per million T cells dropped in a roughly linear way, and a significant reduction was already evident by age 40. A strong correlation was found between observed TCR beta diversity and the percentage of naive T cells measured by flow cytometry. Since profiling was done on bulk unsorted PBMCs, naive and antigen-experienced compartments could not be conclusively compared. Donor CMV infection status was unknown, potentially confounding age-related changes in expanded clonotypes. Estimates of total diversity based on one million sequenced T cells were regarded as lower bounds and as underestimates. Compared with the aged group, the long-lived group had more naive CD4+ T cells, fewer expanded clones and increased TCR diversity, suggesting age selection.

The donors were some 39 Caucasian individuals from Russia, aged 6 to 90 years, who were systemically healthy. Each donor gave around 9.9 milliliters of peripheral blood, collected into EDTA-treated Vacutainer tubes. Ficoll-Paque density-gradient centrifugation was used to isolate PBMCs, with at least 6 million per sample. Total RNA was extracted from PBMCs with Trizol reagent, with at least 5 micrograms obtained per sample. Naive CD45RAhigh/CD27high T cell percentages were measured by flow cytometry on a PBMC aliquot from every donor. The same data also went into a second study, on T cells of mothers and their children. Taken from the second paper: Donors were nine systemically healthy Caucasian individuals: three mothers and their six children. cDNA synthesis used all of the extracted RNA, with 1.5 ug of RNA in each 15 ul reaction. In the second PCR, sample barcodes and 2-4 random nucleotides were introduced via the M1S primer. Over 10 million TCR beta CDR3 reads came from each mother, compared with 2.5 million to 3.5 million reads from each child. In both related and unrelated pairs, thymic selection shapes the output of TCR recombination in a similar way, with inherited differences having only a minor effect. Related mother-child pairs always showed normalized repertoire overlap that was slightly higher than in unrelated mother-child pairs, though the difference was never significant. Persistent microchimeric T cell clones were not detected, at a sensitivity of about 90 clones per million clonotypes. The study used deep NGS to compare TCR beta repertoires of mothers and children, seeking features distinguishing related mother-child pairs from unrelated individuals. Mothers averaged roughly 40 +/- 4 years of age and children averaged around 10 +/- 4 years. After adapter ligation with NEBNext reagents, the libraries were sequenced on Illumina HiSeq 2000 with 100+100 nt paired-end reads. Mother and child libraries were prepared a month apart and sequenced in separate runs to prevent cross-contamination. Each donor had between about 450,000 and 2,100,000 distinct TCR beta clonotypes identified. Naive TCR beta clonotypes were estimated from low-frequency clonotypes matched to each donor's FACS-determined naive share, without sorting.

Sequenced sample: blood. The chain is encoded by TRBV7-2 joined to TRBJ2-5; the D gene is unclear. The better agreement between TRBJ2-7 and the DNA end casts doubt on the J call. The sequence came from a boy aged 5-17 years in good health. The DNA reads as follows: TGTGCCAGCAGCTTAGAACGGGCGACCTCCTACGAGCAGTACTTC. It codes for CASSLERATSYEQYF.